This T cell receptor beta chain came from a study of blood T cell repertoires in COVID-19. Study-level background: Whether acute or convalescent, the COVID-19 samples came from the United States, Italy and Spain. Nucleic acid was either cDNA or gDNA, and it came from T cells, B-cell-depleted T cells, or PBMCs.

In the authors' workflow: Estimation of nucleated cell counts relied on the amplification of reference gene primers. TCRdb's copy holds only in-frame clones and misses some; the assay was immunoSEQ multiplex PCR. Clonal size and the V and J genes are those of that table, whereas D and trimming came from the DNA. Among about 260,000 clones listed, 86% were seen once. Germline lookup yields CDR1 KGHSH and CDR2 LQKENI. The CDR3 has 13 amino acids. V gave up 4 bases and J gave up 10 bases; unmatched junction bases: 8. The V call is TRBV18, the J call TRBJ1-1; 8 positions agree with TRBD1. The clonotype originates from a man aged 30 to 39 with active or convalescent COVID-19. The sample consisted of peripheral blood. This chain's CDR3 is CASSLSGGWGAFF. CDR3 sequence (DNA): TGTGCCAGCTCACTTTCAGGGGGCTGGGGAGCTTTCTTT.